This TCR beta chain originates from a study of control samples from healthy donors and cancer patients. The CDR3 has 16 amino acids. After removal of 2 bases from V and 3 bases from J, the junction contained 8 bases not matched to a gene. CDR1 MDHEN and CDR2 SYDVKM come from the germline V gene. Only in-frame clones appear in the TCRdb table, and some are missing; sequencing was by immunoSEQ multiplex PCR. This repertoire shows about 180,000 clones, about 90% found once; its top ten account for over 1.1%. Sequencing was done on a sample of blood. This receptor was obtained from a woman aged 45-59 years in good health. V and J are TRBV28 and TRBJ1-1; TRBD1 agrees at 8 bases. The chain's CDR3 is CASSLTGGRGYTEAFF. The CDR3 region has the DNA TGTGCCAGCAGTTTAACAGGGGGTCGAGGTTACACTGAAGCTTTCTTT.